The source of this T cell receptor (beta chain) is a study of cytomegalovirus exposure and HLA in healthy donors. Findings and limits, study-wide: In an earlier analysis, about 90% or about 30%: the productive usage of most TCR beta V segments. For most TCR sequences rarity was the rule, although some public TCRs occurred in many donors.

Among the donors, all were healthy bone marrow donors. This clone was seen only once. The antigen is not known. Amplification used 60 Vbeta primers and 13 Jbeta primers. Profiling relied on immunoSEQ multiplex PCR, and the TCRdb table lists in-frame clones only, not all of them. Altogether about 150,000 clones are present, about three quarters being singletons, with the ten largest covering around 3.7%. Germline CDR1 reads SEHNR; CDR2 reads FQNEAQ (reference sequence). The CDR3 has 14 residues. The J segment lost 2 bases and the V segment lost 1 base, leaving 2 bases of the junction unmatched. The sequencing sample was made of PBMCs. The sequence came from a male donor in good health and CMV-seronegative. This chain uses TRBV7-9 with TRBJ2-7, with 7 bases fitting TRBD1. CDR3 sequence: CASSLGQGTYEQYF. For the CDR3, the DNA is TGTGCCAGCAGCTTAGGACAGGGAACCTACGAGCAGTACTTC.